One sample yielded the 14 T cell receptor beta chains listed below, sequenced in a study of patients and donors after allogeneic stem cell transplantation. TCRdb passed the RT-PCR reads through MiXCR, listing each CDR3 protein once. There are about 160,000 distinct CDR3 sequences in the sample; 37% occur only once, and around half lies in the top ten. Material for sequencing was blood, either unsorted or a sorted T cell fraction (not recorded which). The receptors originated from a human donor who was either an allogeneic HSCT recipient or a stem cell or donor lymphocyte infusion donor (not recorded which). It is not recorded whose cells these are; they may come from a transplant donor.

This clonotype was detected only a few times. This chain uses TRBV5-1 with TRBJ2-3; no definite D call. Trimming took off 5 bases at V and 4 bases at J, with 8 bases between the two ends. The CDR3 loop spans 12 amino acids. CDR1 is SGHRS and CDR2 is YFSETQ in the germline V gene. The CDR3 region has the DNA TGCGCCAGCAGTGTGAGCCCAGATACGCAGTATTTT. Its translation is CASSVSPDTQYF.

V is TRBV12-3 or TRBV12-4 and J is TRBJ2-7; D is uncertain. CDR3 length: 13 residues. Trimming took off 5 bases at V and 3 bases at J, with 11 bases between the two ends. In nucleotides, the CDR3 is TGTGCCAGCAGTCGCCGGGCCAGCTACGAGCAGTACTTC. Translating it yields CASSRRASYEQYF.

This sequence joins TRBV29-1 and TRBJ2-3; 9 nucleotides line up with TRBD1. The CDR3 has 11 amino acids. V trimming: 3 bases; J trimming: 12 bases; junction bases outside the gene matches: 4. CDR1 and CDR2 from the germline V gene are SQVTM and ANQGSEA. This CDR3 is CSVEGQGIQYF. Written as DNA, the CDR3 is TGCAGCGTTGAGGGACAGGGAATCCAGTATTTT.

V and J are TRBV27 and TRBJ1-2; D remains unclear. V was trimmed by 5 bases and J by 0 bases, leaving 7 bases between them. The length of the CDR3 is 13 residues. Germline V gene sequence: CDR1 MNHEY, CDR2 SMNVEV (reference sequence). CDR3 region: CASSLSTNYGYTF. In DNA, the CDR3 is TGTGCCAGCAGTCTGAGCACTAACTATGGCTACACCTTC.

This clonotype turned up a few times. The chain's CDR3 is CSVDRGDHDGYTF. CDR3 DNA: TGCAGCGTTGACCGTGGGGACCATGATGGCTACACCTTC. This chain links TRBV29-1 with TRBJ1-2, with a weak D call TRBD1 (5 bases). CDR3 length equals 13 residues. Germline V CDR1 and CDR2: SQVTM, ANQGSEA. Trimming cost V 3 bases and J 6 bases, with 14 bases left between them.

DNA of the CDR3: TGTGCCAGCATCCTTGGTAGGTTGGCTTTCTTT. This codes for CASILGRLAFF. The chain employs TRBV12-3 or TRBV12-4 and TRBJ1-1, with D hard to call. V lost 7 bases and J 11 bases, leaving 14 bases between the germline ends. The length of the CDR3 is 11 residues.

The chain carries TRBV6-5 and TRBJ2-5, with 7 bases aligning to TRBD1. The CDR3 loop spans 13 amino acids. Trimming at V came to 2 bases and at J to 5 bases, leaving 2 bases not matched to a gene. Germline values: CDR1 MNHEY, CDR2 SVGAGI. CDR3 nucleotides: TGTGCCAGCAGTTACGACAGGGTTGAGACCCAGTACTTC. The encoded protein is CASSYDRVETQYF.

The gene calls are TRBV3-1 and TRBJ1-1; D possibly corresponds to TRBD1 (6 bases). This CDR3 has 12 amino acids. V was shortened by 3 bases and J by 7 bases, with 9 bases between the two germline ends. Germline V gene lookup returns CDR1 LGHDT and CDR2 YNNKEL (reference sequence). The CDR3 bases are TGTGCCAGCAGCCAGGACAGAAATGAAGCTTTCTTT. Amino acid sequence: CASSQDRNEAFF. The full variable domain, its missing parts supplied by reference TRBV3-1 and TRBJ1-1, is DTAVSQTPKYLVTQMGNDKSIKCEQNLGHDTMYWYKQDSKKFLKIMFSYNNKELIINETVPNRFSPKSPDKAHLNLHINSLELGDSAVYFCASSQDRNEAFFGQGTRLTVV.

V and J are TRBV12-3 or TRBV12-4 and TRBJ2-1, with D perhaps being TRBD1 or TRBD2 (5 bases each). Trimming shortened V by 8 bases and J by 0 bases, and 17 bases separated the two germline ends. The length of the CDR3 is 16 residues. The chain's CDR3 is CASFNLGDPSYNEQFF. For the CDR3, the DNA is TGTGCCAGCTTCAATCTCGGGGACCCCTCCTACAATGAGCAGTTCTTC.

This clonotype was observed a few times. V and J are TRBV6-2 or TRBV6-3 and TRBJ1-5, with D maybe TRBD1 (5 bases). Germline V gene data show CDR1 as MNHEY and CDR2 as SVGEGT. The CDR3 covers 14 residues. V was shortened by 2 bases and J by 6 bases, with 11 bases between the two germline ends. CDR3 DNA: TGTGCCAGCAGTTACCTCACAGGATCTCAGCCCCAGCATTTT. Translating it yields CASSYLTGSQPQHF.

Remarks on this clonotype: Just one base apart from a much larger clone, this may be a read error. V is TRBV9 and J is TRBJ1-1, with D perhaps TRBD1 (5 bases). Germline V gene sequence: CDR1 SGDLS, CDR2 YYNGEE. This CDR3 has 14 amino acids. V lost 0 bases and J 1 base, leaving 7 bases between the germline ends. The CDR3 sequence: CASSVGGENTEAFF. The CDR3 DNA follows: TGTGCCAGCAGCGTAGGGGGGGAGAACACTGAAGCTTTCTTT. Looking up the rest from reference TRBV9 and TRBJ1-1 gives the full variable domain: DSGVTQTPKHLITATGQRVTLRCSPRSGDLSVYWYQQSLDQGLQFLIQYYNGEERAKGNILERFSAQQFPDLHSELNLSSLELGDSALYFCASSVGGENTEAFFGQGTRLTVV.

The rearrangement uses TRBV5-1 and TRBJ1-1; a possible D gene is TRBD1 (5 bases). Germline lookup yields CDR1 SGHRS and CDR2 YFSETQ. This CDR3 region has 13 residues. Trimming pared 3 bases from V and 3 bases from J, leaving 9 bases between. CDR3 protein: CASSSDRDTEAFF. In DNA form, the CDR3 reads TGCGCCAGCAGCTCTGACAGAGACACTGAAGCTTTCTTT.

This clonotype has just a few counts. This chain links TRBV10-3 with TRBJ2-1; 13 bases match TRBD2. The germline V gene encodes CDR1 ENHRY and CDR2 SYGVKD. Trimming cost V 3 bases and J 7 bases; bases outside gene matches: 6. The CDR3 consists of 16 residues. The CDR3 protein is CAISELAGLAGNEQFF. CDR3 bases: TGTGCCATCAGTGAATTGGCGGGACTAGCGGGGAATGAGCAGTTCTTC.

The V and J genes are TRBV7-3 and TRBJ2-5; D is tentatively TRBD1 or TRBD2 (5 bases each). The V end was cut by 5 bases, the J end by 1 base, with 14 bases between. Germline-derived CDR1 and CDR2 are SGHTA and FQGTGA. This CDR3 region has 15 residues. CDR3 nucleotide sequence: TGTGCCAGCAGCCGATATCCGGGGCTCCAAGAGACCCAGTACTTC. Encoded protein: CASSRYPGLQETQYF.